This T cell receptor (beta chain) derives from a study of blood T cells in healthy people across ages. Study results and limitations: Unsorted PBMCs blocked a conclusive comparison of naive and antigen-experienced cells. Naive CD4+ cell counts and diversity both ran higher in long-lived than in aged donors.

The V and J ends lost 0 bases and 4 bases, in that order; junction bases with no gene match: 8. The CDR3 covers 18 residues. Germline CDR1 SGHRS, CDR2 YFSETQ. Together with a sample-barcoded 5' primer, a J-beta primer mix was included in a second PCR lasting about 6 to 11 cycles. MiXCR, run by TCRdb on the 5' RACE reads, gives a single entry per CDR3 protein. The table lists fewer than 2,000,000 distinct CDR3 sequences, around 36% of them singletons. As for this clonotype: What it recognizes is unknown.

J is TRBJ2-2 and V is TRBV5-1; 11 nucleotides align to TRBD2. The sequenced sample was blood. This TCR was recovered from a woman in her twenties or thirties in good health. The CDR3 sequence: CASSLDLAGGRATGELFF. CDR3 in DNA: TGCGCCAGCAGCTTGGACCTAGCGGGAGGCCGAGCCACCGGGGAGCTGTTTTTT.